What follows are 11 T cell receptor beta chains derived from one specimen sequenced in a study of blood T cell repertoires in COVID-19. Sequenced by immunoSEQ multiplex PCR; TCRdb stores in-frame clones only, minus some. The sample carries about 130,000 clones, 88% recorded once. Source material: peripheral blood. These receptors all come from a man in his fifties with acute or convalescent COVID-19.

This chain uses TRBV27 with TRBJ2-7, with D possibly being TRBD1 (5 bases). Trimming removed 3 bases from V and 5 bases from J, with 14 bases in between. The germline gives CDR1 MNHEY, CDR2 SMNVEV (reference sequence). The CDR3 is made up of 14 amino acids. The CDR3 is CASSFVGEGNEQYF. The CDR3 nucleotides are TGTGCCAGCAGTTTTGTAGGGGAAGGAAACGAGCAGTACTTC.

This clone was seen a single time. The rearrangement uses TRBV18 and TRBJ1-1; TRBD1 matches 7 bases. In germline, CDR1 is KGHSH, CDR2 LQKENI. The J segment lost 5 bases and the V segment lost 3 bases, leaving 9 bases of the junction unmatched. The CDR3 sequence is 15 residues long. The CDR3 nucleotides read TGTGCCAGCTCACCCGGGGACAGCGGGCGAACTGAAGCTTTCTTT. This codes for CASSPGDSGRTEAFF.

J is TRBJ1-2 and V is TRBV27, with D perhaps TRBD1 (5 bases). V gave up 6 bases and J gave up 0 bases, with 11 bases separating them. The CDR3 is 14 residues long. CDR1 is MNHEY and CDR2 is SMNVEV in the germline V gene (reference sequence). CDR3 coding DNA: TGTGCCAGCAGAGCAGGGACTACTAACTATGGCTACACCTTC. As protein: CASRAGTTNYGYTF.

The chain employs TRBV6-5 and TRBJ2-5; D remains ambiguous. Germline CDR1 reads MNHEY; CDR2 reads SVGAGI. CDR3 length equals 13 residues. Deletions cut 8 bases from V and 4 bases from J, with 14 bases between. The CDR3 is CASATGTGETQYF. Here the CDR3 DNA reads TGTGCCAGCGCAACCGGAACGGGAGAGACCCAGTACTTC.

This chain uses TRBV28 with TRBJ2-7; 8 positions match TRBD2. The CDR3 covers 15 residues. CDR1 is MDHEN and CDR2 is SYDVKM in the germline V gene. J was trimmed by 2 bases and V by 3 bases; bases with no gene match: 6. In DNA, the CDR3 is TGTGCCAGCAGTTTCATCCAAGCGGGAGCCTACGAGCAGTACTTC. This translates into CASSFIQAGAYEQYF.

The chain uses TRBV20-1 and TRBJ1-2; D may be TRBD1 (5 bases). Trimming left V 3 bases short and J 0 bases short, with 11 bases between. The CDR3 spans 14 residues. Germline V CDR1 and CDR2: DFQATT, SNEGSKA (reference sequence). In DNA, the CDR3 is TGCAGTGCTAGTAACAGGCAAGCTAACTATGGCTACACCTTC. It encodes CSASNRQANYGYTF.

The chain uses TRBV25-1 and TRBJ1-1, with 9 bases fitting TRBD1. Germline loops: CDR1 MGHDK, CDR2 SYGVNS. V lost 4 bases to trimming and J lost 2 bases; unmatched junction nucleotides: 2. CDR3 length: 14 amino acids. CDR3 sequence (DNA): TGTGCCAGCAGTGGACAGGGGGTTAACACTGAAGCTTTCTTT. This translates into CASSGQGVNTEAFF.

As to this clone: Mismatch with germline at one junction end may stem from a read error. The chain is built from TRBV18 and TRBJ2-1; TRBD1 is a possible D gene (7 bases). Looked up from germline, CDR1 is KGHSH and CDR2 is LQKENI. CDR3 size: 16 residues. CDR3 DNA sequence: TGTGCCAGCTCCCCACCGGGACTCCAGGGGGTCAATGAGCAGTTCTTC. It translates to CASSPPGLQGVNEQFF.

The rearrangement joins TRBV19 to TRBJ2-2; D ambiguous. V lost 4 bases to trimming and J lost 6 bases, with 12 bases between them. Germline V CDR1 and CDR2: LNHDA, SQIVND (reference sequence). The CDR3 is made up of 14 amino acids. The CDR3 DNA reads TGTGCCAGTAGTACATCCTCCCTAGCCGGGGAGCTGTTTTTT. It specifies CASSTSSLAGELFF.

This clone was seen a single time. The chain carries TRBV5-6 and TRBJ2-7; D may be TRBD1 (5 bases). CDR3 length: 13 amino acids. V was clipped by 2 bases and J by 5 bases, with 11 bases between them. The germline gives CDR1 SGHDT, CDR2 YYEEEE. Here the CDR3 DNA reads TGTGCCAGCAGCTTCCAGGGCGCACACGAGCAGTACTTC. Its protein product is CASSFQGAHEQYF. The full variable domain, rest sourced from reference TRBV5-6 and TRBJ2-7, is DAGVTQSPTHLIKTRGQQVTLRCSPKSGHDTVSWYQQALGQGPQFIFQYYEEEERQRGNFPDRFSGHQFPNYSSELNVNALLLGDSALYLCASSFQGAHEQYFGPGTRLTVT.

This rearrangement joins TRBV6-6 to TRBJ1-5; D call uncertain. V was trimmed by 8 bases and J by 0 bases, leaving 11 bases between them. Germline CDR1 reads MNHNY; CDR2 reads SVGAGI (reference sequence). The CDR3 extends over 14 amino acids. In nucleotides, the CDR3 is TGTGCCAGCCTAGAACTCAATAGCAATCAGCCCCAGCATTTT. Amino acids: CASLELNSNQPQHF.